This T cell receptor (beta chain) appears in the sequencing data of a study of siplizumab effects on memory and regulatory T cells. Around 10^5 TCR templates per sample were assayed. Using immunoSEQ multiplex PCR, the repertoire was profiled, and TCRdb retains in-frame clones only, with some absent. The sample carries some 97,000 clones, under 95% recorded once. In regard to this clone: What it binds is not known.

With 4 bases removed from V and 4 bases from J, the gap between germline ends came to 10 bases. CDR3 length equals 13 residues. CDR1 and CDR2 (germline): SNHLY, FYNNEI. Study-wide results and caveats: Alloreactive sequences tracing back to unstimulated CD4+ memory cells were significantly reduced by siplizumab. Among alloreactive clones, only a minor fraction mapped to unstimulated subsets. Naive T cells apparently outstripped memory cells in diversity and seemed major alloresponse contributors.

The rearrangement joins TRBV2 to TRBJ1-1, with D possibly being TRBD1 (5 bases). The sample taken for sequencing was Tregs sorted from blood. This clonotype was sampled from a human donor in good health. CDR3 nucleotides: TGTGCCAGCAGTGTCGATCAGGGCACTGAAGCTTTCTTT. It codes for CASSVDQGTEAFF.